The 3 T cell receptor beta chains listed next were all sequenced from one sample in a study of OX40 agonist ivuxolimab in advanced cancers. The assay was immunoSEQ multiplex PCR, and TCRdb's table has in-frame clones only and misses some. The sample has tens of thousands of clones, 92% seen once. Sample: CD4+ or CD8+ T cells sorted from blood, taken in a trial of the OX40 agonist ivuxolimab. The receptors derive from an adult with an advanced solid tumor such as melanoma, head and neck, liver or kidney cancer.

The CDR3 spells CASSFVEQFF. The CDR3 DNA follows: TGTGCCAGCAGCTTTGTTGAGCAGTTCTTC. The rearrangement joins TRBV7-9 to TRBJ2-1; the D is unclear. The CDR3 extends over 10 amino acids. V gave up 3 bases and J gave up 9 bases, with 3 bases separating them. Germline CDR1 is SEHNR and CDR2 is FQNEAQ (reference sequence).

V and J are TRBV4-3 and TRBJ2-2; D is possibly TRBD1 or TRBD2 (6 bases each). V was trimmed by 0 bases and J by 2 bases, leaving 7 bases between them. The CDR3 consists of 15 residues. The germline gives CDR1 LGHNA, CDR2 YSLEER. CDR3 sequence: CASSQEGGNTGELFF. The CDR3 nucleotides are TGCGCCAGCAGCCAAGAGGGGGGCAACACCGGGGAGCTGTTTTTT.

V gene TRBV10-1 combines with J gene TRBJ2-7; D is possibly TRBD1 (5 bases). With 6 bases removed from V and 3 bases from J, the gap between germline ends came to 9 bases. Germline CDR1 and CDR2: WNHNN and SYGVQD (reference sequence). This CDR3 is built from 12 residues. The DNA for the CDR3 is TGCGCCAGCAGCCTTGACAGCTACGAGCAGTACTTC. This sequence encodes CASSLDSYEQYF.